This entry lists 22 T cell receptor beta chains sequenced from one sample in a study of blood T cells in healthy people across ages. A second about 6 to 11 cycle PCR used barcoded and J-beta primers. Each CDR3 protein is one row after TCRdb ran MiXCR on the 5' RACE reads. The sample has fewer than 900,000 distinct CDR3 sequences, under 40% seen once. Sequencing was done on a sample of blood. The receptor source for this set is a man between 18 and 29 years old in good health.

The V gene is TRBV14, the J gene TRBJ2-5; D might be TRBD2 (6 bases). V lost 0 bases and J lost 0, with 11 bases in between. The CDR3 contains 16 residues. Germline V CDR1 and CDR2: SGHDN, FVKESK. DNA of the CDR3: TGTGCCAGCAGCCAAGATCGGGACTCCTACCAAGAGACCCAGTACTTC. Protein: CASSQDRDSYQETQYF.

This clonotype showed up many times. The CDR3 spells CASSVRVGEQFF. CDR3 coding DNA: TGTGCCAGCAGCGTCAGGGTCGGCGAGCAGTTCTTC. The chain recombines TRBV7-6 with TRBJ2-1, with D possibly TRBD1 on 5 matching bases. Germline CDR1 and CDR2: SGHVS and FNYEAQ. Trimming took 5 bases from V and 10 from J, leaving 12 bases between them. The CDR3 runs to 12 residues. The variable domain in full, completed from reference TRBV7-6 and TRBJ2-1, reads GAGVSQSPRYKVTKRGQDVALRCDPISGHVSLYWYRQALGQGPEFLTYFNYEAQQDKSGLPNDRFSAERPEGSISTLTIQRTEQRDSAMYRCASSVRVGEQFFGPGTRLTVL.

The chain couples TRBV27 to TRBJ2-5; the D gene is possibly TRBD2 (5 bases). Germline assignment: CDR1 MNHEY and CDR2 SMNVEV (reference sequence). V was trimmed by 0 bases and J by 1 base, leaving 9 bases between them. The CDR3 consists of 15 residues. The CDR3 here is CASSLSRGTQETQYF. The CDR3 DNA is TGTGCCAGCAGTTTATCCCGGGGTACCCAAGAGACCCAGTACTTC.

This chain links TRBV5-1 with TRBJ2-5; tentatively, D is TRBD2 (5 bases). The germline gives CDR1 SGHRS, CDR2 YFSETQ. CDR3 length: 13 amino acids. Trimming left V 4 bases short and J 11 bases short, with 18 bases between. CDR3 residues: CASSAAGYNEQYF. In DNA form, the CDR3 reads TGCGCCAGCAGCGCGGCGGGTTACAATGAGCAGTACTTC. Filled out from reference TRBV5-1 and TRBJ2-5, the complete variable domain reads KAGVTQTPRYLIKTRGQQVTLSCSPISGHRSVSWYQQTPGQGLQFLFEYFSETQRNKGNFPGRFSGRQFSNSRSEMNVSTLELGDSALYLCASSAAGYNEQYFGPGTRLLVL.

The chain is built from TRBV20-1 and TRBJ2-3, with a tentative D call TRBD2 (5 bases). V was shortened by 3 bases and J by 5 bases, with 18 bases between the two germline ends. Germline V gene sequence: CDR1 DFQATT, CDR2 SNEGSKA (reference sequence). The CDR3 has 15 residues. The DNA of the CDR3 is TGCAGTGCTAGGGGCTACCGCCTCGAGGGAGATACGCAGTATTTT. Its protein product is CSARGYRLEGDTQYF.

The genes are TRBV4-3 and TRBJ1-2; D not resolved. V was clipped by 1 base and J by 2 bases, with 17 bases between them. This CDR3 has 17 amino acids. Looked up from germline, CDR1 is LGHNA and CDR2 is YSLEER. CDR3 loop: CASSQALSRAANYGYTF. As DNA, the CDR3 is TGCGCCAGCAGCCAAGCTTTAAGCCGGGCAGCCAACTATGGCTACACCTTC.

This clonotype was recorded many times. This chain uses TRBV12-3 or TRBV12-4 with TRBJ1-2; 7 positions match TRBD1. This CDR3 has 14 amino acids. Unmatched junction bases numbered 8, after V lost 6 bases and J lost 4 bases. This CDR3 is CASRPTGLGYGYTF. Written as DNA, the CDR3 is TGTGCCAGCAGACCGACAGGGCTCGGCTATGGCTACACCTTC.

The rearrangement uses TRBV7-2 and TRBJ2-7; the match to TRBD1 covers 9 bases. CDR1 SGHTA and CDR2 FQGNSA come from the germline V gene. The CDR3 is made up of 14 amino acids. The V segment lost 5 bases and the J segment 6 bases; nucleotides outside the gene matches: 8. The CDR3 protein is CASSQTGGSGEQYF. The CDR3 DNA sequence: TGTGCCAGCAGCCAGACAGGGGGTTCGGGCGAGCAGTACTTC.

The J gene is TRBJ2-3, the V gene TRBV7-2, with 10 bases lining up with TRBD2. This CDR3 comprises 16 residues. The junction had 11 bases not matched to a gene; V was cut back by 6 bases and J by 5 bases. Germline V gene sequence: CDR1 SGHTA, CDR2 FQGNSA. The chain's CDR3 is CASSFQRGGVRDTQYF. CDR3 sequence (DNA): TGTGCCAGCAGTTTTCAGCGGGGGGGCGTGAGAGATACGCAGTATTTT. Combining the CDR3 with reference TRBV7-2 and TRBJ2-3 gives the whole variable domain GAGVSQSPSNKVTEKGKDVELRCDPISGHTALYWYRQSLGQGLEFLIYFQGNSAPDKSGLPSDRFSAERTGGSVSTLTIQRTQQEDSAVYLCASSFQRGGVRDTQYFGPGTRLTVL.

The gene calls are TRBV20-1 and TRBJ2-1, with TRBD2 identical over 7 bases. CDR3 length equals 15 residues. Germline CDR1 is DFQATT and CDR2 is SNEGSKA (reference sequence). V dropped 1 base and J dropped 3; count of bases not matched to a gene: 6. CDR3 protein: CSARGGGVNYNEQFF. CDR3 bases: TGCAGTGCTAGAGGTGGGGGGGTAAACTACAATGAGCAGTTCTTC.

This clonotype was found a few times. V and J are TRBV20-1 and TRBJ1-5; no definite D call. V was shortened by 4 bases and J by 0 bases, with 10 bases between the two germline ends. Germline loops: CDR1 DFQATT, CDR2 SNEGSKA (reference sequence). This CDR3 contains 14 residues. CDR3 coding DNA: TGCAGTGCTAATCTGGGCTATAGCAATCAGCCCCAGCATTTT. Encoded protein: CSANLGYSNQPQHF.

The chain recombines TRBV20-1 with TRBJ1-5; the D gene is possibly TRBD1 (5 bases). CDR3 length equals 13 residues. Trimming stripped 6 bases from V and 4 bases from J, with 13 bases between. In germline, CDR1 is DFQATT, CDR2 SNEGSKA (reference sequence). CDR3 residues: CSAQGGGNQPQHF. As DNA, the CDR3 is TGCAGTGCCCAGGGTGGGGGTAATCAGCCCCAGCATTTT.

Concerning this clonotype: Mismatch with germline at one junction end may stem from a read error. The chain is built from TRBV28 and TRBJ2-1; D uncertain. The germline gives CDR1 MDHEN, CDR2 SYDVKM. CDR3 size: 12 residues. In DNA form, the CDR3 reads TGTGCCAGCAGCCCTTATTACAATGGGCAGTTCTTC. Its translation is CASSPYYNGQFF.

The V gene is TRBV20-1, the J gene TRBJ2-1; 7 positions match TRBD1. Germline-derived CDR1 and CDR2 are DFQATT and SNEGSKA (reference sequence). The CDR3 is made up of 16 amino acids. Trimming cost V 1 base and J 4 bases; bases outside gene matches: 10. CDR3 sequence: CSARAYRDSVYNEQFF. The DNA for the CDR3 is TGCAGTGCTAGAGCTTACAGGGACAGTGTTTACAATGAGCAGTTCTTC.

The V and J genes are TRBV4-2 and TRBJ2-7; perhaps D is TRBD1 or TRBD2 (5 bases each). Trimming removed 1 base at V and 2 bases at J, with 12 bases between. The CDR3 length is 15 residues. From germline, CDR1 is LGHNA and CDR2 YNFKEQ. In DNA form, the CDR3 reads TGTGCCAGCAGCCAAGTTGAGGGGTCAACCTACGAGCAGTACTTC. This translates into CASSQVEGSTYEQYF.

This clonotype was seen at least ten times. One end of the junction varies from germline; a read error may be responsible. The V call is TRBV12-3 or TRBV12-4, the J call TRBJ2-3; TRBD1 agrees at 7 bases. The CDR3 is 15 amino acids. Written as DNA, the CDR3 is TGCGCCAGCAGCTGGACAGGACCAAGCACAGATACGCAGTATTTT. This gives the protein CASSWTGPSTDTQYF.

This clonotype was seen a handful of times. The chain recombines TRBV7-2 with TRBJ2-3, with 9 nucleotides matching TRBD1. V lost 2 bases to trimming and J lost 4 bases; unmatched junction nucleotides: 1. Germline assignment: CDR1 SGHTA and CDR2 FQGNSA. The length of the CDR3 is 14 residues. CDR3 in amino acids: CASSLNRGPDTQYF. The CDR3 region has the DNA TGTGCCAGCAGCTTAAACAGGGGGCCAGATACGCAGTATTTT.

This clonotype was counted many times. This chain connects TRBV4-2 to TRBJ2-1; 8 bases line up with TRBD2. The J segment lost 0 bases and the V segment lost 3 bases, leaving 7 bases of the junction unmatched. Germline values: CDR1 LGHNA, CDR2 YNFKEQ. The CDR3 has 17 amino acids. CDR3 sequence reads: CASSQSGGGSSYNEQFF. CDR3 nucleotide sequence: TGTGCCAGCAGCCAGTCCGGGGGGGGCAGCTCCTACAATGAGCAGTTCTTC.

A few counts support this clonotype. This chain uses TRBV27 with TRBJ2-1, with unresolved D. This CDR3 is built from 16 residues. Trimming pared 6 bases from V and 1 base from J, leaving 16 bases between. Germline V gives CDR1 MNHEY, CDR2 SMNVEV (reference sequence). DNA of the CDR3: TGTGCCAGCAGCCGGCGTGGGCCCGGGTCCTACAATGAGCAGTTCTTC. Residues: CASSRRGPGSYNEQFF.

This rearrangement joins TRBV20-1 to TRBJ1-4, with D possibly being TRBD1 (6 bases). CDR3 length equals 15 residues. Germline values: CDR1 DFQATT, CDR2 SNEGSKA (reference sequence). The V gene lost 6 bases and the J gene lost 3 bases, with 17 bases spanning the gap. The CDR3 DNA follows: TGCAGTGCCTTGATCCAGGGGAAGGCTAATGAAAAACTGTTTTTT. Its protein is CSALIQGKANEKLFF.

This clonotype occurred many times. The V gene is TRBV4-3, the J gene TRBJ2-5; D gene uncertain. Germline V lookup: CDR1 LGHNA, CDR2 YSLEER. Trimming removed 4 bases from V and 1 base from J, with 13 bases in between. The CDR3 length is 15 residues. For the CDR3, the DNA is TGCGCCAGCAGCCTAAACCAGGCTGCCCAAGAGACCCAGTACTTC. Protein: CASSLNQAAQETQYF.

This clonotype was counted many times. The rearrangement links TRBV3-1 to TRBJ2-1; perhaps D is TRBD1 or TRBD2 (5 bases each). The ends were cut back, 1 base at V and 6 bases at J, with 10 bases in the middle. The CDR3 has 14 amino acids. Germline values: CDR1 LGHDT, CDR2 YNNKEL (reference sequence). The CDR3 loop reads CASSQGGVLNEQFF. The CDR3 bases are TGTGCCAGCAGCCAAGGAGGGGTCCTCAATGAGCAGTTCTTC.